This T cell receptor (beta chain) stems from a study of early T cells in non-severe SARS-CoV-2 infection. TCRdb itself ran the 5' RACE reads through MiXCR, one entry per CDR3 protein. The sample holds about 22,000 distinct CDR3 sequences, around 3.5% seen once. This CDR3 comprises 15 residues. Germline V gives CDR1 GTSNPN, CDR2 SVGIG (reference sequence). This clonotype has a handful of counts. A junction boundary mismatches the germline segment, possibly from a read error. This chain uses TRBV30 with TRBJ1-1; maybe TRBD1 (6 bases). The sequence derives from an adult who was a healthcare worker with PCR-confirmed SARS-CoV-2 infection or an uninfected control (not recorded which). The sequenced sample consisted of whole blood. The CDR3 sequence: CAWSAQGLGNTEVFF. The CDR3 region has the DNA TGTGCCTGGAGTGCCCAGGGGCTCGGGAACACTGAAGTTTTCTTT.